The next 23 T cell receptor beta chains were all read from a single sample in a study of cytomegalovirus exposure and HLA in healthy donors. The protocol was immunoSEQ multiplex PCR, while the TCRdb copy is restricted to in-frame clones and leaves out a portion. The table includes some 60,000 clones, 90% to 96% detected once. The sequencing input was PBMCs. These receptors came from a young man in good health and CMV-seronegative.

This chain uses TRBV27 with TRBJ2-7, with 9 bases fitting TRBD2. Trimming cost V 6 bases and J 3 bases; bases outside gene matches: 9. CDR3 length: 15 residues. CDR1 MNHEY and CDR2 SMNVEV come from the germline V gene (reference sequence). The chain's CDR3 is CASREWGLANYEQYF. CDR3 DNA: TGTGCCAGCAGGGAGTGGGGACTAGCAAACTACGAGCAGTACTTC.

The genes are TRBV9 and TRBJ1-3; weak D call: TRBD1 (5 bases). The CDR3 runs to 12 residues. Germline V lookup: CDR1 SGDLS, CDR2 YYNGEE. With 3 bases removed from V and 6 bases from J, the gap between germline ends came to 7 bases. This CDR3 is CASSEDKNTIYF. CDR3 in DNA: TGTGCCAGCAGCGAGGACAAAAACACCATATATTTT.

This clone was seen a single time. The gene calls are TRBV10-3 and TRBJ2-5; D is possibly TRBD1 (6 bases). The CDR3 is made up of 13 amino acids. Trimming took off 7 bases at V and 5 bases at J, with 14 bases between the two ends. Germline assignment: CDR1 ENHRY and CDR2 SYGVKD. For the CDR3, the DNA is TGTGCCATCAACAGGGACGACGGGGAGACCCAGTACTTC. Its protein product is CAINRDDGETQYF.

The rearrangement links TRBV5-1 to TRBJ1-2, with a tentative D call TRBD1 (6 bases). Trimming cost V 2 bases and J 2 bases, with 22 bases left between them. Germline values: CDR1 SGHRS, CDR2 YFSETQ. The length of the CDR3 is 18 residues. CDR3 amino acids: CASSFPFYGQLTNYGYTF. CDR3 sequence (DNA): TGCGCCAGCAGCTTTCCTTTCTACGGACAGCTTACCAACTATGGCTACACCTTC.

The chain recombines TRBV28 with TRBJ1-3; no clear D. The V end lost 6 bases, the J end lost 1 base, and 10 bases lay between the germline ends. The CDR3 extends over 14 amino acids. Per germline, CDR1 MDHEN and CDR2 SYDVKM. The CDR3 DNA reads TGTGCCAGCAGCACAGCCTTGTCTGGAAACACCATATATTTT. Its protein product is CASSTALSGNTIYF.

The chain is built from TRBV11-2 and TRBJ2-7; possible D gene TRBD2, 7 bases. The V end was cut by 5 bases, the J end by 5 bases, with 10 bases between. This CDR3 has 12 residues. Germline CDR1 SGHAT, CDR2 FQNNGV. The DNA of the CDR3 is TGTGCCAGCAGCCCCGGGGGGCACGAGCAGTACTTC. Its translation is CASSPGGHEQYF.

CDR3 protein: CASSVAGASGETQYF. For the CDR3, the DNA is TGTGCCAGCAGCGTAGCGGGAGCGAGTGGGGAGACCCAGTACTTC. The genes are TRBV5-4 and TRBJ2-5, with 9 bases matching TRBD2. CDR1 and CDR2 (germline): SGHNT, YYREEE (reference sequence). The CDR3 extends over 15 amino acids. The V segment lost 4 bases and the J segment 5 bases; nucleotides outside the gene matches: 9.

V and J are TRBV4-1 and TRBJ1-1, with a possible D match to TRBD1 (6 bases). Deletions cut 2 bases from V and 0 bases from J, with 13 bases between. CDR1 MGHRA and CDR2 YSYEKL come from the germline V gene. This CDR3 spans 16 amino acids. CDR3 protein: CASSQRRQEVNTEAFF. Written as DNA, the CDR3 is TGCGCCAGCAGCCAACGCCGACAGGAGGTGAACACTGAAGCTTTCTTT.

The V and J genes are TRBV19 and TRBJ2-1, with 7 bases that match TRBD1. The CDR3 contains 17 residues. V gave up 4 bases and J gave up 8 bases; unmatched junction bases: 17. Germline V CDR1 and CDR2: LNHDA, SQIVND (reference sequence). The CDR3 spells CASSRDREVYSADEQFF. In DNA, the CDR3 is TGTGCCAGTAGTAGGGACAGAGAGGTATACTCGGCCGATGAGCAGTTCTTC.

The V and J genes are TRBV15 and TRBJ2-1, with 7 positions matching TRBD2. The CDR3 totals 15 residues. CDR1 and CDR2 from the germline V gene are LNHNV and YYDKDF (reference sequence). Unmatched junction bases numbered 3, after V lost 0 bases and J lost 4 bases. In DNA, the CDR3 is TGTGCCACCAGCAGAGAGCGGGAGCGATACAATGAGCAGTTCTTC. As protein: CATSRERERYNEQFF.

This chain links TRBV5-1 with TRBJ1-1; D call uncertain. Germline V CDR1 and CDR2: SGHRS, YFSETQ. The CDR3 is 13 residues long. Trimming took off 1 base at V and 1 base at J, with 5 bases between the two ends. The CDR3 spells CASSLSRNTEAFF. DNA of the CDR3: TGCGCCAGCAGCTTGAGCCGGAACACTGAAGCTTTCTTT.

This chain links TRBV7-6 with TRBJ2-3; TRBD2 matches at 11 bases. Germline-derived CDR1 and CDR2 are SGHVS and FNYEAQ. V lost 4 bases to trimming and J lost 6 bases; unmatched junction nucleotides: 15. The CDR3 totals 18 residues. As DNA, the CDR3 is TGTGCCAGCAGCTCCCGTCCCGGACTAGCGGGCCCCGGGGATACGCAGTATTTT. This encodes CASSSRPGLAGPGDTQYF.

This rearrangement joins TRBV5-6 to TRBJ1-2; D perhaps matches TRBD1 (6 bases). This CDR3 contains 13 residues. Germline-derived CDR1 and CDR2 are SGHDT and YYEEEE. Between the trimmed V and J ends, which lost 0 bases and 4 bases, there was a span of 7 bases. The CDR3 DNA reads as TGTGCCAGCAGCTTGGACAGGGCCTATGGCTACACCTTC. Translating it yields CASSLDRAYGYTF.

The J gene is TRBJ2-4, the V gene TRBV11-2; D unclear. There are 18 residues in the CDR3. Germline V gene data show CDR1 as SGHAT and CDR2 as FQNNGV. Trimming took off 1 base at V and 0 bases at J, with 16 bases between the two ends. The CDR3 DNA follows: TGTGCCAGCAGCTTAGGGCAGTCAGCGCTCTTAGCCAAAAACATTCAGTACTTC. Amino acid sequence: CASSLGQSALLAKNIQYF.

The chain carries TRBV5-1 and TRBJ1-2, with a tentative D call TRBD1 (5 bases). The germline CDR1 and CDR2 sequences are SGHRS and YFSETQ. Trimming removed 4 bases at V and 0 bases at J, with 13 bases between. This CDR3 spans 15 amino acids. CDR3: CASSPRTPTNYGYTF. CDR3 bases: TGCGCCAGCAGCCCAAGGACACCCACTAACTATGGCTACACCTTC.

The chain recombines TRBV19 with TRBJ2-7; 10 nucleotides agree with TRBD2. This CDR3 has 14 residues. V trimming: 5 bases; J trimming: 4 bases; junction bases outside the gene matches: 5. The germline gives CDR1 LNHDA, CDR2 SQIVND (reference sequence). This chain's CDR3 is CASSLRTSGYEQYF. The CDR3 bases are TGTGCCAGTAGTTTGAGGACTAGCGGATACGAGCAGTACTTC. Full variable domain (missing parts from reference TRBV19 and TRBJ2-7): DGGITQSPKYLFRKEGQNVTLSCEQNLNHDAMYWYRQDPGQGLRLIYYSQIVNDFQKGDIAEGYSVSREKKESFPLTVTSAQKNPTAFYLCASSLRTSGYEQYFGPGTRLTVT.

The rearrangement joins TRBV28 to TRBJ2-7, with a tentative D call TRBD1 (5 bases). V was cut by 2 bases and J by 5 bases, with 13 bases left in between. Germline values: CDR1 MDHEN, CDR2 SYDVKM. The CDR3 covers 14 residues. CDR3 in DNA: TGTGCCAGCAGTTTAGTAGGGGCTTCGAACGAGCAGTACTTC. Translated, it gives CASSLVGASNEQYF. Full variable domain (rest looked up from reference TRBV28 and TRBJ2-7): DVKVTQSSRYLVKRTGEKVFLECVQDMDHENMFWYRQDPGLGLRLIYFSYDVKMKEKGDIPEGYSVSREKKERFSLILESASTNQTSMYLCASSLVGASNEQYFGPGTRLTVT.

This rearrangement joins TRBV7-2 to TRBJ1-1; the D gene is possibly TRBD1 (5 bases). Trimming pared 1 base from V and 10 bases from J, leaving 13 bases between. There are 13 residues in the CDR3. Germline CDR1 is SGHTA and CDR2 is FQGNSA. The CDR3, as DNA: TGTGCCAGCAGCTTAGACCAGGGAATTGTAGCTTTCTTT. Its translation is CASSLDQGIVAFF.

The V gene is TRBV7-9, the J gene TRBJ1-1; the match to TRBD1 covers 8 bases. Trimming at V came to 1 base and at J to 6 bases, leaving 10 bases not matched to a gene. The CDR3 runs 16 residues. Germline lookup yields CDR1 SEHNR and CDR2 FQNEAQ (reference sequence). CDR3 residues: CASSLGLGRGRPEAFF. The CDR3 DNA reads as TGTGCCAGCAGCTTAGGGTTGGGCAGGGGGCGCCCTGAAGCTTTCTTT.

The chain recombines TRBV6-1 with TRBJ2-2; 10 bases align to TRBD1. Per the germline V gene, CDR1 is MNHNS and CDR2 is SASEGT. This CDR3 is 15 amino acids long. The ends lost 0 bases at V and 8 bases at J; junction bases unmatched: 3. CDR3 residues: CASSEAPDRGGELFF. CDR3 DNA sequence: TGTGCCAGCAGTGAAGCGCCGGACAGGGGGGGGGAGCTGTTTTTT.

This clone appeared once. The rearrangement joins TRBV18 to TRBJ2-2; D gene uncertain. Germline CDR1 is KGHSH and CDR2 is LQKENI. V dropped 3 bases and J dropped 4 bases, with 6 bases sitting between them. The CDR3 extends over 13 amino acids. The CDR3 protein is CASSPLSTGELFF. DNA of the CDR3: TGTGCCAGCTCACCGCTCAGCACCGGGGAGCTGTTTTTT.

The chain employs TRBV9 and TRBJ2-3; 8 bases agree with TRBD2. CDR3 length: 16 amino acids. V lost 0 bases to trimming and J lost 6 bases; unmatched junction nucleotides: 9. The germline V gene has CDR1 SGDLS and CDR2 YYNGEE. The CDR3: CASSVESGGPSDTQYF. DNA for the CDR3: TGTGCCAGCAGCGTAGAGTCGGGAGGGCCCTCGGATACGCAGTATTTT.

This clone was detected once. The chain carries TRBV6-5 and TRBJ2-1; unclear D gene. Germline V gene lookup returns CDR1 MNHEY and CDR2 SVGAGI. V was pared by 3 bases and J by 5 bases, with 17 bases between. This CDR3 region has 16 residues. The CDR3 bases are TGTGCCAGCAGTTATGCGTCCTGGTCCAACCACAATGAGCAGTTCTTC. Translated, it gives CASSYASWSNHNEQFF.